The 25 T cell receptor beta chains below were found in one sample sequenced in a study of T-cell memory formation after mild COVID-19. TCRdb re-derived calls from the 5' RACE reads in MiXCR, one entry per CDR3 protein. The sample shows about 560,000 distinct CDR3 sequences, about a fifth of them seen only once. Sequenced material: PBMCs or a T cell subset sorted from them (not recorded which). These receptors were obtained from an adult woman who had mild COVID-19 (a few samples of this study predate the infection). Cell type and time point are not known.

DNA for the CDR3: TGTGCCACCAGCAAGGACGGCCAAGAGACCCAGTACTTC. It specifies CATSKDGQETQYF. The chain couples TRBV24-1 to TRBJ2-5; no clear D gene. The length of the CDR3 is 13 residues. Deletions cut 7 bases from V and 1 base from J, with 9 bases between. Per germline, CDR1 KGHDR and CDR2 SFDVKD.

This chain links TRBV5-1 with TRBJ2-5; D unresolved. Trimming stripped 4 bases from V and 4 bases from J, with 23 bases between. CDR1 and CDR2 from the germline V gene are SGHRS and YFSETQ. This CDR3 has 17 residues. In nucleotides, the CDR3 is TGCGCCAGCAGCCCCTCAGTACGGACGGTGCTGGGAGAGACCCAGTACTTC. The encoded protein is CASSPSVRTVLGETQYF.

This clonotype has more than one count but fewer than ten. The chain links TRBV6-2 or TRBV6-3 to TRBJ1-2; D gene unclear. The CDR3 is 13 amino acids. Trimming left V 4 bases short and J 6 bases short, with 12 bases between. Germline CDR1 is MNHEY and CDR2 is SVGEGT. CDR3 nucleotides: TGTGCCAGCAGTTCCTGGAGACCAAATGGCTACACCTTC. As protein: CASSSWRPNGYTF.

This clonotype was recorded at least ten times. V gene TRBV18 combines with J gene TRBJ2-1; a possible D gene is TRBD1 (5 bases). Germline lookup yields CDR1 KGHSH and CDR2 LQKENI. Between the trimmed V and J ends, which lost 1 base and 2 bases, there was a span of 9 bases. CDR3 length: 15 residues. CDR3 nucleotide sequence: TGTGCCAGCTCACCACAGGGGTTACCCTACAATGAGCAGTTCTTC. Translated, it gives CASSPQGLPYNEQFF.

The sample holds many counts of this clonotype. The rearrangement links TRBV12-3 or TRBV12-4 to TRBJ2-2, with 11 bases matching TRBD1. CDR3 length: 15 amino acids. V trimming: 6 bases; J trimming: 4 bases; junction bases outside the gene matches: 4. CDR3 residues: CASRSGTGGTGELFF. The DNA for the CDR3 is TGTGCCAGCAGGTCCGGGACAGGGGGCACCGGGGAGCTGTTTTTT.

CDR3 protein: CATSRDRGGVSKTQYF. DNA of the CDR3: TGTGCCACCAGCAGAGATCGTGGCGGGGTCTCTAAGACCCAGTACTTC. The chain couples TRBV15 to TRBJ2-5, with a possible D match to TRBD2 (6 bases). The germline V gene encodes CDR1 LNHNV and CDR2 YYDKDF (reference sequence). The CDR3 contains 16 residues. Trimming pared 0 bases from V and 6 bases from J, leaving 17 bases between.

The genes are TRBV4-1 and TRBJ1-2; D ambiguous. CDR1 and CDR2 (germline): MGHRA, YSYEKL. The CDR3 loop spans 14 amino acids. The V gene lost 0 bases and the J gene lost 4 bases, with 9 bases spanning the gap. The CDR3 DNA is TGCGCCAGCAGCCAAGAACCCGGAGGCTATGGCTACACCTTC. Encoded protein: CASSQEPGGYGYTF.

This clonotype was seen a handful of times. The chain recombines TRBV7-9 with TRBJ2-6; D is undetermined. This CDR3 has 14 residues. Germline-derived CDR1 and CDR2 are SEHNR and FQNEAQ (reference sequence). V lost 5 bases and J 5 bases, leaving 10 bases between the germline ends. The CDR3 sequence is CASSPDLWANVLTF. The CDR3 coding sequence is TGTGCCAGCAGCCCCGACCTCTGGGCCAACGTCCTGACTTTC.

The table lists this clonotype with many counts. The chain uses TRBV28 and TRBJ2-1; 9 bases fit TRBD2. Looked up from germline, CDR1 is MDHEN and CDR2 is SYDVKM. This CDR3 comprises 15 residues. The ends lost 3 bases at V and 4 bases at J; junction bases unmatched: 4. The CDR3 coding sequence is TGTGCCAGCAGTTTGGGCGGGAGGGTTTACAATGAGCAGTTCTTC. Its protein is CASSLGGRVYNEQFF.

V gene TRBV7-6 combines with J gene TRBJ2-3; 7 bases align to TRBD2. In germline, CDR1 is SGHVS, CDR2 FNYEAQ. The CDR3 totals 15 residues. Trimming at V came to 5 bases and at J to 6 bases, leaving 11 bases not matched to a gene. CDR3 DNA sequence: TGTGCCAGCAGCCAGAGATCGACTAGCAGTGATACGCAGTATTTT. Encoded protein: CASSQRSTSSDTQYF.

This clonotype was detected only a few times. V is TRBV12-3 or TRBV12-4 and J is TRBJ1-6; 9 bases agree with TRBD1. After removal of 4 bases from V and 9 bases from J, the junction contained 10 bases not matched to a gene. The CDR3 has 16 residues. The CDR3 coding sequence is TGTGCCAGCAGTTCGCATCAACAGGGGGCGTTTTCACCCCTCCACTTT. Translation gives CASSSHQQGAFSPLHF.

The chain is built from TRBV12-3 or TRBV12-4 and TRBJ2-3, with a tentative D call TRBD2 (6 bases). This CDR3 has 14 residues. V shed 10 bases and J shed 0 bases, with 14 bases lying between them. The CDR3 DNA follows: TGTGCCATAGATAGCGGATTTAGCACAGATACGCAGTATTTT. Translating it yields CAIDSGFSTDTQYF.

The rearrangement joins TRBV12-3 or TRBV12-4 to TRBJ2-2; D ambiguous. The CDR3 extends over 13 amino acids. V lost 2 bases and J 9 bases, leaving 10 bases between the germline ends. The CDR3 region is CASSLPPFWELFF. The CDR3, as DNA: TGTGCCAGCAGTTTACCCCCCTTCTGGGAGCTGTTTTTT.

Here the CDR3 DNA reads TGTGCCAGCAGTGTGGGCAGGGGCATCTTATACGAGCAGTACTTC. It codes for CASSVGRGILYEQYF. The chain carries TRBV6-1 and TRBJ2-7, with a tentative D call TRBD1 (6 bases). This CDR3 region has 15 residues. Germline V gene data show CDR1 as MNHNS and CDR2 as SASEGT. V was shortened by 4 bases and J by 4 bases, with 17 bases between the two germline ends.

In its sample, this clonotype was seen a few times. V gene TRBV4-3 combines with J gene TRBJ2-1; TRBD2 matches 10 bases. This CDR3 is built from 14 residues. Trimming removed 2 bases from V and 8 bases from J; junction bases left unmatched: 3. From germline, CDR1 is LGHNA and CDR2 YSLEER. Here the CDR3 DNA reads TGCGCCAGCAGCCAAAAGCGGGAGGGGTATGAGCAGTTCTTC. Protein: CASSQKREGYEQFF.

The genes are TRBV12-3 or TRBV12-4 and TRBJ2-5, with 7 bases that match TRBD2. V lost 6 bases to trimming and J lost 5 bases; unmatched junction nucleotides: 6. The CDR3 is made up of 13 amino acids. The CDR3 here is CASRPTSVETQYF. The CDR3 region has the DNA TGTGCCAGCAGACCTACTAGCGTGGAGACCCAGTACTTC.

This clonotype came up a few times. The rearrangement joins TRBV6-5 to TRBJ2-2; 7 nucleotides line up with TRBD1. Germline V gives CDR1 MNHEY, CDR2 SVGAGI. The CDR3 totals 15 residues. The junction had 7 bases not matched to a gene; V was cut back by 6 bases and J by 3 bases. The CDR3 spells CASSPDRVYTGELFF. The CDR3 DNA follows: TGTGCCAGCAGCCCCGACAGGGTCTACACCGGGGAGCTGTTTTTT.

This clonotype was picked up a small number of times. V is TRBV7-8 and J is TRBJ1-2; 7 nucleotides agree with TRBD1. In germline, CDR1 is SGHVS, CDR2 FQNEAQ. The ends lost 5 bases at V and 4 bases at J; junction bases unmatched: 7. The CDR3 sequence is 14 residues long. This CDR3 reads CASSPGGPGYGYTF. As DNA, the CDR3 is TGTGCCAGCAGCCCAGGGGGACCCGGCTATGGCTACACCTTC.

This clonotype was seen only a few times. V gene TRBV20-1 combines with J gene TRBJ2-3, with TRBD2 matching over 11 bases. Unmatched junction bases numbered 10, after V lost 7 bases and J lost 4 bases. This CDR3 spans 15 amino acids. Germline assignment: CDR1 DFQATT and CDR2 SNEGSKA (reference sequence). This CDR3 is CSVAILSGRADTQYF. In DNA, the CDR3 is TGCAGTGTCGCGATCCTTAGCGGGAGGGCAGATACGCAGTATTTT.

CDR3 nucleotide sequence: TGCGCCAGCAGCCCAGAGGGGGACACCATATATTTT. Its protein is CASSPEGDTIYF. The V gene is TRBV4-3, the J gene TRBJ1-3; a possible D gene is TRBD1 (6 bases). CDR3 length: 12 amino acids. V lost 4 bases, J lost 8 bases, and 9 bases lay in between. Per germline, CDR1 LGHNA and CDR2 YSLEER.

This clonotype has only a few counts. The chain is built from TRBV4-1 and TRBJ2-3; TRBD2 agrees at 7 bases. Germline CDR1 reads MGHRA; CDR2 reads YSYEKL. V was clipped by 0 bases and J by 2 bases; unmatched bases: 8. The CDR3 extends over 17 amino acids. CDR3 coding DNA: TGCGCCAGCAGCCAAGATAGTAGCGGGTCATTCACAGATACGCAGTATTTT. Translation gives CASSQDSSGSFTDTQYF.

This clonotype was counted only a few times. V usage is TRBV20-1 and J usage is TRBJ2-1; 12 nucleotides align to TRBD2. The CDR3 extends over 15 amino acids. Germline loops: CDR1 DFQATT, CDR2 SNEGSKA (reference sequence). J was trimmed by 3 bases and V by 6 bases; bases with no gene match: 6. The CDR3 sequence: CSAPKTSGSYNEQFF. CDR3 DNA sequence: TGCAGTGCCCCTAAGACTAGCGGGAGCTACAATGAGCAGTTCTTC.

V usage is TRBV20-1 and J usage is TRBJ2-7; 8 positions agree with TRBD2. The V segment lost 5 bases and the J segment 6 bases; nucleotides outside the gene matches: 9. Germline V gene sequence: CDR1 DFQATT, CDR2 SNEGSKA (reference sequence). The CDR3 runs 13 residues. DNA of the CDR3: TGCAGTGCTCCACTAGCGGCAACGGGCGAGCAGTACTTC. Translation: CSAPLAATGEQYF.

The genes are TRBV19 and TRBJ2-3; D may be TRBD1 (5 bases). CDR1 is LNHDA and CDR2 is SQIVND in the germline V gene (reference sequence). The length of the CDR3 is 14 residues. V lost 11 bases to trimming and J lost 4 bases, with 19 bases between them. The CDR3 here is CASRPSGPADTQYF. Written as DNA, the CDR3 is TGTGCCTCTCGCCCGTCAGGGCCAGCAGATACGCAGTATTTT.

This clonotype was detected many times. The chain combines TRBV20-1 with TRBJ2-1; 9 bases agree with TRBD2. V was pared by 0 bases and J by 7 bases, with 13 bases of the junction left unmatched. CDR1 is DFQATT, CDR2 SNEGSKA, per germline (reference sequence). This CDR3 is built from 17 residues. The CDR3 reads CSARELAGRPGKNEQFF. In DNA, the CDR3 is TGCAGTGCTAGAGAGCTAGCGGGACGCCCGGGAAAGAATGAGCAGTTCTTC.